The following is a TCR beta chain sequence with its context. This clonotype was recorded at least ten times. The antigen it binds to is not known. No base qualities exist here, and no much larger clone lies one base off it. In the ophthalmopathy patients, disease was moderately to severely active, with a Clinical Activity Score of 3 or more, a NOSPECS grade of 4 or more, and a duration of less than 3 months. Patients with uncontrolled infections, other autoimmune diseases, pregnancy or lactation were excluded. Diagnoses were established on the basis of clinical symptoms, serum thyroxine and TRAb, thyroid ultrasound, and orbital computed tomography. Ficoll-Paque density gradient centrifugation was used to isolate PBMCs from about 9.4 ml of fresh peripheral blood. Total RNA was extracted using Trizol reagent, and RNA quality was assessed on an Agilent 2100 Bioanalyzer. The data belong to a study of T cells in Graves' hyperthyroidism and ophthalmopathy (dated by TCRdb to 2018 to 2020). With respect to the entire study: Peripheral blood samples were taken at initial diagnosis, before any treatment was given. TCR V-J signatures able to tell the groups apart were searched for in a discovery cohort of 100 patients, of whom under 45 had Graves' ophthalmopathy and more than 55 had stable Graves' hyperthyroidism. Whether ophthalmopathy could be predicted prospectively was tested in an independent validation cohort made up of roughly 20 hyperthyroidism patients plus 17 patients who later progressed to ophthalmopathy. For training and testing, the 100 or so patients in the discovery cohort were randomly divided in a 7:3 ratio. Thyroid tissue and blood T-cell repertoires from six Graves' hyperthyroidism patients were also compared in the study. Once sampling was done, hyperthyroidism patients were given methimazole at a starting dose of 30 mg daily, whereas ophthalmopathy patients were given high-dose intravenous methylprednisolone. TCR Vbeta CDR3 sequencing of 135 peripheral blood samples (43 ophthalmopathy, 75 hyperthyroidism and roughly 17 progressor patients) is reported in the paper. Study-wide conclusions, independent of this receptor: Blood samples also contained most of the expanded thyroid clonotypes (frequency above 0.001), which suggests that blood repertoires may reflect thyroid immune responses. No statistical method was used to fix the sample size in advance, and group allocation was not hidden from the investigators. A model built on a 13 V-J signature distinguished ophthalmopathy from stable hyperthyroidism, reaching 85% to 90% sensitivity and about 81% specificity in cross-validation and 80%/75% in testing. In validation, the model predicted progression to ophthalmopathy a median of about 6.8 months before onset, with about 67% sensitivity and about 75% specificity.

From cysteine to phenylalanine, the CDR3 is 14 amino acids long. The DNA shown is the 42-base CDR3, in frame from base 1. V lost 5 bases and J lost 0 bases, and the count of bases not matched to a germline gene is 1. Amplification of TCR beta CDR3 regions was carried out from RNA transcripts. A first-round RT-PCR of the TCR CDR3 used the HTBI primer set with the Qiagen OneStep RT-PCR kit. The libraries were constructed in a second round of multiplex PCR and then size-selected and purified. Sequencing of the libraries was done on an Illumina HiSeq2000 using paired-end 100 bp reads. The authors' analysis ran thus. SOAPnuke was used to process the raw data, throwing out any read that contained adapters or uncalled bases, had a mean Phred below 15, or lacked an exact constant-primer or identifier match. High-quality paired reads were merged with COPE v1.2.5, and unique nucleotide sequences were defined as clonotypes. Clonotypes were aligned to IMGT TRBV, TRBD and TRBJ reference segments using MiTCR v1.1. Only V-J combinations with frequency above 0.0001, covering about 99% of repertoires, were analysed. A TCS score was defined as the ratio of F50 (clonal expansion) to E x V (chaos), with BLOSUM62-based TCRdist applied between CDR3 peptides within each V-J. Welch's t-statistics and random forest reduced around 520 V-J features to around 14, which were used in a naive Bayes classifier (R e1071). Thyroid-blood repertoire similarity was quantified with the Morisita-Horn index. TCRdb passed the public sequencing reads through fastp at Q25 and MiXCR, retaining productive beta sequences. Rows are unified per CDR3 protein, each entry keeping the most common DNA and genes. V and J calls and clone size were set by TCRdb, not the authors. The sample yields around 610,000 distinct CDR3 sequences; approximately 14% were counted once. In total, the top ten clones hold approximately 4.2% of the sample.

The material sequenced was blood. This sequence uses TRBV12-3 or TRBV12-4 and TRBJ1-5; 7 nucleotides in the junction match TRBD1. This receptor was obtained from a middle-aged woman with Graves' ophthalmopathy. The bases are TGTGCCAGCAGTAGGACAGGTAGCAATCAGCCCCAGCATTTT. This is translated as CASSRTGSNQPQHF.